What follows are 24 T cell receptor beta chains derived from one specimen sequenced in a study of cytomegalovirus exposure and HLA in healthy donors. The PCR ran on 60 Vbeta and 13 Jbeta primers. Sequencing used immunoSEQ multiplex PCR; TCRdb keeps in-frame clones, though not all of them. The sample holds about 110,000 clones, under 85% seen once. Source material: PBMCs. These receptors all stem from a man aged 40-49 years in good health and CMV-seronegative.

The chain recombines TRBV18 with TRBJ2-5, with 7 positions matching TRBD2. After removal of 8 bases from V and 2 bases from J, the junction contained 5 bases not matched to a gene. The CDR3 runs to 13 residues. The germline V gene has CDR1 KGHSH and CDR2 LQKENI. The CDR3 spells CASTTSVQETQYF. The CDR3 nucleotides are TGTGCCAGCACCACTAGCGTTCAAGAGACCCAGTACTTC.

The chain joins TRBV4-1 to TRBJ1-1; TRBD1 might be the D (5 bases). This CDR3 comprises 15 residues. V lost 3 bases to trimming and J lost 4 bases, with 15 bases between them. The germline V gene encodes CDR1 MGHRA and CDR2 YSYEKL. The CDR3 loop is CASSQGLGLPTEAFF. As DNA, the CDR3 is TGCGCCAGCAGCCAGGGGCTAGGTCTCCCCACTGAAGCTTTCTTT.

The chain recombines TRBV9 with TRBJ2-1, with 7 positions matching TRBD2. The germline CDR1 and CDR2 sequences are SGDLS and YYNGEE. With 3 bases clipped from V and 4 bases from J, the junction kept 13 bases outside the gene matches. The CDR3 loop spans 17 amino acids. CDR3 loop: CASSESLGRGEYNEQFF. Here the CDR3 DNA reads TGTGCCAGCAGCGAATCGTTGGGGAGGGGAGAGTACAATGAGCAGTTCTTC.

Within the sample, this clone is medium-sized. Distinct nucleotide sequences in the sample also encode this CDR3. This rearrangement joins TRBV11-1 to TRBJ1-5; no clear D. Trimming took off 2 bases at V and 0 bases at J, with 2 bases between the two ends. CDR1 SGHAT and CDR2 FQDESV come from the germline V gene (reference sequence). CDR3 length: 13 residues. CDR3 amino acids: CASSLHSNQPQHF. CDR3 sequence (DNA): TGTGCCAGCAGCTTACATAGCAATCAGCCCCAGCATTTT.

This chain uses TRBV18 with TRBJ1-1; the match to TRBD1 covers 7 bases. Germline CDR1 KGHSH, CDR2 LQKENI. Trimming removed 3 bases from V and 4 bases from J; junction bases left unmatched: 5. The CDR3 covers 14 residues. The CDR3 sequence: CASSPKTGATEAFF. The CDR3 DNA reads as TGTGCCAGCTCACCGAAAACAGGGGCCACTGAAGCTTTCTTT. The full variable domain, its missing parts supplied by reference TRBV18 and TRBJ1-1, is NAGVMQNPRHLVRRRGQEARLRCSPMKGHSHVYWYRQLPEEGLKFMVYLQKENIIDESGMPKERFSAEFPKEGPSILRIQQVVRGDSAAYFCASSPKTGATEAFFGQGTRLTVV.

This sequence joins TRBV27 and TRBJ1-2, with 9 bases fitting TRBD1. This CDR3 comprises 16 residues. Germline lookup yields CDR1 MNHEY and CDR2 SMNVEV (reference sequence). Germline trimming cut 8 bases from V and 2 bases from J; bases unmatched to any gene: 12. CDR3 amino acids: CASGLPTGTGNYGYTF. The DNA of the CDR3 is TGTGCCAGCGGGTTACCAACAGGGACAGGGAACTATGGCTACACCTTC.

The genes are TRBV4-1 and TRBJ1-1; tentative D call: TRBD1 (5 bases). This CDR3 contains 13 residues. Germline V gene lookup returns CDR1 MGHRA and CDR2 YSYEKL. Deletions cut 6 bases from V and 5 bases from J, with 13 bases between. CDR3 region: CASRPNQGTEAFF. The CDR3 coding sequence is TGCGCCAGCAGACCGAACCAGGGTACTGAAGCTTTCTTT.

This clone came up a few times. The rearrangement uses TRBV4-1 and TRBJ2-7; a weak D match, TRBD2 (5 bases). Trimming pared 3 bases from V and 2 bases from J, leaving 14 bases between. The CDR3 covers 15 residues. CDR1 is MGHRA and CDR2 is YSYEKL in the germline V gene. The DNA for the CDR3 is TGCGCCAGCAGCCATCTCGAGGGTGAGACCTACGAGCAGTACTTC. Translating gives CASSHLEGETYEQYF.

In regard to this clone: This sample includes further DNA sequences coding for the same CDR3. The chain joins TRBV5-1 to TRBJ2-1; 8 bases align to TRBD1. Germline V gives CDR1 SGHRS, CDR2 YFSETQ. V lost 0 bases to trimming and J lost 10 bases; unmatched junction nucleotides: 3. The CDR3 length is 13 residues. CDR3 region: CASSLDPGGEQFF. CDR3 bases: TGCGCCAGCAGCTTGGATCCAGGGGGCGAGCAGTTCTTC.

This chain joins TRBV27 and TRBJ2-2; no definite D call. Trimming removed 2 bases from V and 3 bases from J, with 10 bases in between. This CDR3 contains 15 residues. The V gene's germline CDR1 is MNHEY and CDR2 SMNVEV (reference sequence). The CDR3 spells CASSLDFSYTGELFF. The CDR3 DNA reads TGTGCCAGCAGTTTAGACTTCTCCTACACCGGGGAGCTGTTTTTT.

The gene calls are TRBV9 and TRBJ2-4; the D gene is possibly TRBD2 (6 bases). V was pared by 3 bases and J by 4 bases, with 17 bases between. There are 16 residues in the CDR3. Germline values: CDR1 SGDLS, CDR2 YYNGEE. The CDR3 is CASSASPFGGKNIQYF. The CDR3 DNA reads as TGTGCCAGCAGCGCGTCCCCTTTTGGGGGGAAAAACATTCAGTACTTC.

This sequence joins TRBV7-3 and TRBJ2-1, with TRBD2 matching 11 bases. Germline V lookup: CDR1 SGHTA, CDR2 FQGTGA. This CDR3 has 17 amino acids. The V gene end was trimmed by 2 bases and the J gene end by 2 bases; junction bases not matched to a gene: 5. CDR3 sequence reads: CASSLLSGGAAYNEQFF. Here the CDR3 DNA reads TGTGCCAGCAGCTTACTTAGCGGGGGGGCCGCCTACAATGAGCAGTTCTTC.

This chain joins TRBV5-1 and TRBJ1-1; D gene unclear. The CDR3 has 14 amino acids. From germline, CDR1 is SGHRS and CDR2 YFSETQ. Between the trimmed V and J ends, which lost 1 base and 1 base, there was a span of 8 bases. CDR3 protein: CASSLQSGNTEAFF. CDR3 DNA sequence: TGCGCCAGCAGCTTGCAGTCAGGGAACACTGAAGCTTTCTTT. The whole variable domain, remainder taken from reference TRBV5-1 and TRBJ1-1, is KAGVTQTPRYLIKTRGQQVTLSCSPISGHRSVSWYQQTPGQGLQFLFEYFSETQRNKGNFPGRFSGRQFSNSRSEMNVSTLELGDSALYLCASSLQSGNTEAFFGQGTRLTVV.

The V call is TRBV13, the J call TRBJ1-1, with 7 bases that match TRBD1. V was pared by 1 base and J by 0 bases, with 5 bases of the junction left unmatched. CDR3 length: 16 amino acids. The germline V gene has CDR1 PRHDT and CDR2 FYEKMQ (reference sequence). CDR3 nucleotides: TGTGCCAGCAGCTTAGTAAGGGGGCTAGTGAACACTGAAGCTTTCTTT. Protein sequence: CASSLVRGLVNTEAFF.

The genes are TRBV6-1 and TRBJ1-2, with D possibly matching TRBD1 (6 bases). There are 17 residues in the CDR3. Trimming cost V 5 bases and J 0 bases, with 19 bases left between them. CDR1 MNHNS and CDR2 SASEGT come from the germline V gene. The CDR3 sequence is CASSQGTLPRANYGYTF. In nucleotides, the CDR3 is TGTGCCAGCAGTCAAGGGACACTCCCGAGAGCTAACTATGGCTACACCTTC.

The chain is built from TRBV4-3 and TRBJ2-3; D might be TRBD1 (6 bases). The CDR3 spans 15 residues. Deletions cut 0 bases from V and 4 bases from J, with 11 bases between. CDR1 is LGHNA and CDR2 is YSLEER in the germline V gene. The CDR3 coding sequence is TGCGCCAGCAGCCAAGAGAAACAGGGACCAGATACGCAGTATTTT. This translates into CASSQEKQGPDTQYF.

This sequence joins TRBV7-2 and TRBJ2-3; 13 bases map to TRBD2. CDR3 length equals 16 residues. V gave up 5 bases and J gave up 5 bases; unmatched junction bases: 7. Germline CDR1 reads SGHTA; CDR2 reads FQGNSA. CDR3 DNA sequence: TGTGCCAGCAGCCTGACTAGCGGGGGGACGCAAGATACGCAGTATTTT. This gives the protein CASSLTSGGTQDTQYF.

The V call is TRBV18, the J call TRBJ1-4; D unclear. Trimming cost V 2 bases and J 3 bases, with 13 bases left between them. Germline CDR1 and CDR2: KGHSH and LQKENI. The CDR3 is 16 amino acids. CDR3 loop: CASSPITREANEKLFF. The DNA of the CDR3 is TGTGCCAGCTCACCAATTACGAGGGAGGCTAATGAAAAACTGTTTTTT.

The chain couples TRBV5-1 to TRBJ2-3; D perhaps matches TRBD1 (5 bases). Germline CDR1 is SGHRS and CDR2 is YFSETQ. Trimming shortened V by 0 bases and J by 3 bases, and 11 bases separated the two germline ends. This CDR3 contains 15 residues. The CDR3 is CASSLALDKTDTQYF. The CDR3 nucleotides read TGCGCCAGCAGCTTGGCTCTGGACAAAACAGATACGCAGTATTTT.

The chain employs TRBV4-1 and TRBJ2-7; TRBD2 is a possible D gene (6 bases). The CDR3 has 14 amino acids. V was clipped by 2 bases and J by 0 bases, with 8 bases between them. Germline V lookup: CDR1 MGHRA, CDR2 YSYEKL. The CDR3 loop reads CASSQLGGSYEQYF. The CDR3 DNA sequence: TGCGCCAGCAGCCAACTCGGGGGCTCCTACGAGCAGTACTTC.

The rearrangement joins TRBV28 to TRBJ1-4; 9 bases agree with TRBD1. CDR1 and CDR2 from the germline V gene are MDHEN and SYDVKM. This CDR3 is 16 amino acids long. The ends lost 4 bases at V and 5 bases at J; junction bases unmatched: 8. The CDR3 loop is CASSSPGQGLNEKLFF. The CDR3 coding sequence is TGTGCCAGCAGTTCCCCGGGACAGGGTTTAAATGAAAAACTGTTTTTT.

The chain has TRBV30 and TRBJ1-6; D perhaps matches TRBD1 (6 bases). The CDR3 length is 13 residues. Looked up from germline, CDR1 is GTSNPN and CDR2 is SVGIG (reference sequence). The germline V and J ends were trimmed by 0 bases and 11 bases, with 11 bases remaining between them. The CDR3: CAWSVQGGTPLHF. As DNA, the CDR3 is TGTGCCTGGAGTGTACAGGGTGGAACACCCCTCCACTTT.

To note about this clone: The junction departs from the called germline gene at one end, perhaps through a read error. This chain uses TRBV29-1 with TRBJ2-3, with TRBD1 matching 7 bases. CDR1 SQVTM and CDR2 ANQGSEA come from the germline V gene. The CDR3 sequence is 12 residues long. CDR3 in DNA: TGCAGCGGGTACGGACAGGACCCAATTTTAATTTTT. The encoded protein is CSGYGQDPILIF.

This sequence joins TRBV19 and TRBJ2-6; D is perhaps TRBD1 (6 bases). This CDR3 has 16 amino acids. Germline V lookup: CDR1 LNHDA, CDR2 SQIVND (reference sequence). The V gene lost 7 bases and the J gene lost 0 bases, with 13 bases spanning the gap. The CDR3 reads CASTHTGLSGANVLTF. The CDR3, as DNA: TGTGCCAGTACCCATACAGGGCTCTCTGGGGCCAACGTCCTGACTTTC.